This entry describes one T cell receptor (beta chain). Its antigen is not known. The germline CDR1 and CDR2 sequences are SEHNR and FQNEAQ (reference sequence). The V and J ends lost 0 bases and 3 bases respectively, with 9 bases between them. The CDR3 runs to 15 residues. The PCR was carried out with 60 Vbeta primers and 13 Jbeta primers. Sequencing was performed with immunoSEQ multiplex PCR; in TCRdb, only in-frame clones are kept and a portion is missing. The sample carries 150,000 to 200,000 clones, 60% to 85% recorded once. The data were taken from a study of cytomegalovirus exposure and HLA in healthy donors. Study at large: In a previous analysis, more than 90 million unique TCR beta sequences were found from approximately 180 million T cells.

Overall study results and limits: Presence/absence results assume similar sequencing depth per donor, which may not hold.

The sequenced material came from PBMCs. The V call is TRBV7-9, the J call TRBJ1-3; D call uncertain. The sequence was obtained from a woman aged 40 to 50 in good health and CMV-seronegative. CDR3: CASSLAEVGGNTIYF. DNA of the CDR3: TGTGCCAGCAGCTTAGCCGAGGTCGGTGGAAACACCATATATTTT.